This record concerns one T cell receptor (beta chain) sequence. Its antigen is currently unknown. This sample is part of a study of cytomegalovirus exposure and HLA in healthy donors. Broader study findings: Earlier analysis yielded a pattern in which most TCR beta V segments were productive about 90% or about 30% of the time.

J lost 10 bases, V lost 4 bases, and 9 bases had no gene match. CDR3 length equals 14 residues. Germline values: CDR1 SGHTA, CDR2 FQGNSA. The study ran its PCR with 60 Vbeta and 13 Jbeta primers. The table came from immunoSEQ multiplex PCR; TCRdb's copy has only in-frame clones and leaves some out. The table gives some 76,000 clones; the top ten clones make up 4% to 5.5% of it. The sequence was collected from a man aged 35 to 55 in good health and CMV-seronegative. V gene TRBV7-2 combines with J gene TRBJ2-1; 8 nucleotides align to TRBD2. Source material: PBMCs. CDR3 residues: CASSSKRTSFEQFF. The CDR3 coding sequence is TGTGCCAGCAGCTCAAAGCGGACTAGCTTCGAGCAGTTCTTC.